This entry lists 16 T cell receptor beta chains sequenced from one sample in a study of blood T cell repertoires in COVID-19. Repertoires were generated with immunoSEQ multiplex PCR, while TCRdb's copy carries only in-frame clones and drops some. The sample consists of 150,000 to 200,000 clones, 86% of them appearing once. Sequenced: peripheral blood. The source of these receptors is a woman aged 70-85 years with acute or convalescent COVID-19.

This rearrangement joins TRBV27 to TRBJ2-2, with D possibly TRBD2 on 5 matching bases. This CDR3 is built from 14 residues. CDR1 is MNHEY and CDR2 is SMNVEV in the germline V gene (reference sequence). The V gene lost 6 bases and the J gene lost 6 bases, with 14 bases spanning the gap. CDR3 sequence: CASSPLATAGELFF. Written as DNA, the CDR3 is TGTGCCAGCAGCCCCTTAGCGACGGCCGGGGAGCTGTTTTTT.

The V call is TRBV7-6, the J call TRBJ2-1, with 15 positions matching TRBD2. The germline CDR1 and CDR2 sequences are SGHVS and FNYEAQ. The CDR3 runs 18 residues. With V trimmed by 5 bases and J by 4 bases, 9 bases remained unmatched. CDR3 bases: TGTGCCAGCAGCCCACGGACTAGCGGGGGGGCCCAATACAATGAGCAGTTCTTC. Translating gives CASSPRTSGGAQYNEQFF. Drawing the rest from reference TRBV7-6 and TRBJ2-1, the complete variable domain is GAGVSQSPRYKVTKRGQDVALRCDPISGHVSLYWYRQALGQGPEFLTYFNYEAQQDKSGLPNDRFSAERPEGSISTLTIQRTEQRDSAMYRCASSPRTSGGAQYNEQFFGPGTRLTVL.

The chain combines TRBV9 with TRBJ1-4, with D possibly TRBD1 on 5 matching bases. Trimming left V 0 bases short and J 1 base short, with 10 bases between. CDR1 is SGDLS and CDR2 is YYNGEE in the germline V gene. The CDR3 length is 16 residues. This CDR3 reads CASSVDQGRTNEKLFF. CDR3 nucleotides: TGTGCCAGCAGCGTAGATCAGGGCCGAACTAATGAAAAACTGTTTTTT.

This CDR3 reads CASTTPGLAGFNEQFF. The DNA for the CDR3 is TGCGCCAGCACAACCCCGGGACTAGCGGGTTTCAATGAGCAGTTCTTC. The chain uses TRBV5-1 and TRBJ2-1, with TRBD2 identical over 12 bases. CDR3 length equals 16 residues. Trimming at V came to 6 bases and at J to 6 bases, leaving 10 bases not matched to a gene. The germline gives CDR1 SGHRS, CDR2 YFSETQ.

The CDR3 nucleotides are TGTGCCAGCAGCTTAGCAGCGGGAGGGCCGAGTGAGCAGTACTTC. Protein: CASSLAAGGPSEQYF. The chain couples TRBV7-8 to TRBJ2-7; 10 nucleotides align to TRBD2. The CDR3 consists of 15 residues. J gave up 7 bases and V 0 bases, and 6 bases lay outside the gene matches. Germline CDR1 reads SGHVS; CDR2 reads FQNEAQ.

The chain is built from TRBV5-1 and TRBJ1-6; 9 positions agree with TRBD1. V dropped 2 bases and J dropped 9; count of bases not matched to a gene: 9. The CDR3 consists of 16 residues. The germline V gene has CDR1 SGHRS and CDR2 YFSETQ. CDR3 in DNA: TGCGCCAGCAGCTTTTCCGGACAGGGGAGCGGTTCACCCCTCCACTTT. It specifies CASSFSGQGSGSPLHF. Using reference TRBV5-1 and TRBJ1-6 for the parts outside the CDR3, the full variable domain is KAGVTQTPRYLIKTRGQQVTLSCSPISGHRSVSWYQQTPGQGLQFLFEYFSETQRNKGNFPGRFSGRQFSNSRSEMNVSTLELGDSALYLCASSFSGQGSGSPLHFGNGTRLTVT.

This CDR3 reads CASSTLAEGETQYF. CDR3 nucleotides: TGTGCCAGCAGTACCTTAGCGGAGGGGGAGACCCAGTACTTC. The chain uses TRBV6-2 or TRBV6-3 and TRBJ2-5; TRBD2 might be the D (6 bases). Germline V gene lookup returns CDR1 MNHEY and CDR2 SVGEGT. The ends were cut back, 5 bases at V and 5 bases at J, with 15 bases in the middle. This CDR3 spans 14 amino acids.

The V and J genes are TRBV5-6 and TRBJ1-3; 8 nucleotides agree with TRBD1. The germline V gene has CDR1 SGHDT and CDR2 YYEEEE. CDR3 size: 15 residues. With V trimmed by 4 bases and J by 8 bases, 11 bases remained unmatched. CDR3: CASSPTGGGDYTIYF. The CDR3 DNA is TGTGCCAGCAGCCCAACAGGGGGAGGTGATTACACCATATATTTT.

The rearrangement joins TRBV5-5 to TRBJ1-6, with D possibly matching TRBD1 (6 bases). The CDR3 length is 14 residues. CDR1 is SGHKS, CDR2 YYEKEE, per germline (reference sequence). Trimming cost V 1 base and J 7 bases, with 9 bases left between them. Here the CDR3 reads CASSLNTGNSPLHF. The CDR3, as DNA: TGTGCCAGCAGCTTGAACACAGGGAATTCACCCCTCCACTTT.

The J gene is TRBJ1-4, the V gene TRBV19, with D possibly being TRBD1 (6 bases). The V and J ends lost 7 bases and 5 bases respectively, with 14 bases between them. CDR1 is LNHDA and CDR2 is SQIVND in the germline V gene (reference sequence). The CDR3 totals 14 residues. The DNA of the CDR3 is TGTGCCAGTAAGCCTCGCAGGGGCAATGAAAAACTGTTTTTT. It codes for CASKPRRGNEKLFF.

The genes are TRBV28 and TRBJ1-5; TRBD1 is a possible D gene (6 bases). The ends were cut back, 2 bases at V and 7 bases at J, with 18 bases in the middle. Per the germline V gene, CDR1 is MDHEN and CDR2 is SYDVKM. CDR3 length: 16 residues. CDR3 sequence: CASSLKTGIGRQPQHF. The CDR3, as DNA: TGTGCCAGCAGTTTAAAGACAGGTATAGGCAGACAGCCCCAGCATTTT. The full variable domain, rest sourced from reference TRBV28 and TRBJ1-5, is DVKVTQSSRYLVKRTGEKVFLECVQDMDHENMFWYRQDPGLGLRLIYFSYDVKMKEKGDIPEGYSVSREKKERFSLILESASTNQTSMYLCASSLKTGIGRQPQHFGDGTRLSIL.

The chain combines TRBV6-6 with TRBJ1-1, with D hard to call. V lost 6 bases and J lost 1, with 12 bases in between. Germline loops: CDR1 MNHNY, CDR2 SVGAGI (reference sequence). This CDR3 is built from 14 residues. CDR3 nucleotides: TGTGCCAGCAGGTACGAGACACCGAACACTGAAGCTTTCTTT. It specifies CASRYETPNTEAFF.

This chain links TRBV5-5 with TRBJ2-2; 11 bases map to TRBD1. Per the germline V gene, CDR1 is SGHKS and CDR2 is YYEKEE (reference sequence). Germline trimming cut 3 bases from V and 4 bases from J; bases unmatched to any gene: 11. The CDR3 runs to 18 residues. Here the CDR3 reads CASSWRDRGVGSTGELFF. In nucleotides, the CDR3 is TGTGCCAGCAGCTGGAGGGACAGGGGGGTGGGGTCCACCGGGGAGCTGTTTTTT.

The chain has TRBV5-4 and TRBJ2-7; 14 bases are shared with TRBD2. CDR3 length: 18 amino acids. Losses at the gene ends were 0 bases for V and 2 bases for J; bases not matched to a gene: 7. Germline lookup yields CDR1 SGHNT and CDR2 YYREEE (reference sequence). The CDR3 region is CASSLETSGGASAYEQYF. The CDR3 DNA sequence: TGTGCCAGCAGCTTGGAGACTAGCGGGGGGGCCTCTGCCTACGAGCAGTACTTC.

The chain joins TRBV18 to TRBJ1-1; 8 positions agree with TRBD1. Germline V gene sequence: CDR1 KGHSH, CDR2 LQKENI. The V and J ends lost 2 bases and 5 bases, in that order; junction bases with no gene match: 4. The CDR3 is made up of 14 amino acids. The CDR3 protein is CASSPTGQDTEAFF. The CDR3 DNA follows: TGTGCCAGCTCACCAACGGGACAGGATACTGAAGCTTTCTTT.

Only one count was recorded for this clone. The V gene is TRBV5-1, the J gene TRBJ2-5; D is undetermined. Looked up from germline, CDR1 is SGHRS and CDR2 is YFSETQ. V was cut by 0 bases and J by 1 base, with 7 bases left in between. The CDR3 covers 14 residues. In DNA form, the CDR3 reads TGCGCCAGCAGCTTGGACAGCACCCAAGAGACCCAGTACTTC. This gives the protein CASSLDSTQETQYF.